The T cell receptor beta chain under discussion was sequenced for a study of blood T cell repertoires in COVID-19. Study overall: The United States, Italy and Spain provided the acute and convalescent COVID-19 samples.

In the study's own analysis: By means of reference gene primer amplification, nucleated cell counts were estimated. The table came from immunoSEQ multiplex PCR; TCRdb's copy has only in-frame clones and leaves some out. V, J and clone size are those of that table, while D and trimming were read from the DNA. The sample contains 35,000 to 45,000 clones, roughly 90% of which appear only once. V dropped 2 bases and J dropped 4 bases, with 14 bases sitting between them. This CDR3 comprises 15 residues. Germline V gene lookup returns CDR1 MNHEY and CDR2 SVGEGT. The specimen was peripheral blood. The rearrangement links TRBV6-2 or TRBV6-3 to TRBJ1-1, with D perhaps TRBD1 (5 bases). The receptor's source is a human donor in a cohort sampled during active COVID-19. Here the CDR3 DNA reads TGTGCCAGCAGTTACACAGCCGGCGGGGCCACTGAAGCTTTCTTT. It translates to CASSYTAGGATEAFF.